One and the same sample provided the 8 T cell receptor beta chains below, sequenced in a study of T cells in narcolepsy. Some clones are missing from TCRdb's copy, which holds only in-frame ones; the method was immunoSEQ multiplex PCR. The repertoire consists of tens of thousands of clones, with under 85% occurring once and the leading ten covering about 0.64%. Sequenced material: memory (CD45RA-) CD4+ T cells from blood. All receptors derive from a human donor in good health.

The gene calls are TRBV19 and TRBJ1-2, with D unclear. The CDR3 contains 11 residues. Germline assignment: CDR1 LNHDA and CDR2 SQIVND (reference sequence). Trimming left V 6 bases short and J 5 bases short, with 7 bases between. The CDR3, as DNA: TGTGCCAGTAGACACCCTTATGGCTACACCTTC. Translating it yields CASRHPYGYTF.

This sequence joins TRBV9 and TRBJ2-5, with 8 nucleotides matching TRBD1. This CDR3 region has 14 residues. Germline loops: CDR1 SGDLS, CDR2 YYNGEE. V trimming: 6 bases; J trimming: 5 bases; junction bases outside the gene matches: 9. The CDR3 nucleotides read TGTGCCAGCAACAGGGGACAGGAAGGGGAGACCCAGTACTTC. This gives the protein CASNRGQEGETQYF.

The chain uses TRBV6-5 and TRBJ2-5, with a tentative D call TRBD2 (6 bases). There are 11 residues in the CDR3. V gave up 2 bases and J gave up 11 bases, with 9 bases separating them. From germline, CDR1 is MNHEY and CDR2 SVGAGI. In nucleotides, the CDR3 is TGTGCCAGCAGTTACCCGGGAGCACAGTACTTC. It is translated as CASSYPGAQYF.

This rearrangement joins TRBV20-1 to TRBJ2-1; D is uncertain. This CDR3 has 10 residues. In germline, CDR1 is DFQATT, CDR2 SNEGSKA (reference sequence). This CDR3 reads CSARSYEQFF. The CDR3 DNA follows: TGCAGCGCTCGATCGTATGAGCAGTTCTTC.

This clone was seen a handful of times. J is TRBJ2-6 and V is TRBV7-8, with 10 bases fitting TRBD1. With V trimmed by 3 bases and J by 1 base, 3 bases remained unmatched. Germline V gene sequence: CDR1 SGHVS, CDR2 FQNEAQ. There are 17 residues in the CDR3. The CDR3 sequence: CASSLRDRGSGANVLTF. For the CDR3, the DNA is TGTGCCAGCAGCTTGCGGGACAGGGGATCTGGGGCCAACGTCCTGACTTTC.

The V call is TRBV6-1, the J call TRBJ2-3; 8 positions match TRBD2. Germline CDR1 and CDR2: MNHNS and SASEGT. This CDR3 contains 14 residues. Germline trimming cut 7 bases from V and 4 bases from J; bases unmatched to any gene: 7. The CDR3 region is CASKLADPSDTQYF. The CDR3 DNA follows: TGTGCCAGCAAACTAGCGGACCCTTCAGATACGCAGTATTTT.

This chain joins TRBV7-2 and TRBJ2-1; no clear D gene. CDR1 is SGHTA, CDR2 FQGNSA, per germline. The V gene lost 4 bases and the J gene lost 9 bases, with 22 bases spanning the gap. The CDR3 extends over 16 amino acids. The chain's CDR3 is CASSSRGSLIFSEQFF. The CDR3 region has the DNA TGTGCCAGCAGCTCGCGCGGATCACTAATTTTCAGTGAGCAGTTCTTC.

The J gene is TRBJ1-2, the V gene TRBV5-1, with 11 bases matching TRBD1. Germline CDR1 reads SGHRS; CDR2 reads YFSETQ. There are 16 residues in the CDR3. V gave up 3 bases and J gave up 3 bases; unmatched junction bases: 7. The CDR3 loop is CASSWTPGQGDYGYTF. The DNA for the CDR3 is TGCGCCAGCAGCTGGACTCCGGGACAGGGGGACTATGGCTACACCTTC.